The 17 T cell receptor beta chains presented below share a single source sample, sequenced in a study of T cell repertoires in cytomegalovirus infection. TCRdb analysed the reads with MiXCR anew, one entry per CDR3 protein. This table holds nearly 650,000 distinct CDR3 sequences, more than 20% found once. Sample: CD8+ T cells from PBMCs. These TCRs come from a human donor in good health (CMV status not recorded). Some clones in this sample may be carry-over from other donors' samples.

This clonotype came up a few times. CDR3 loop: CASSAELAGGRHEQYV. The CDR3 coding sequence is TGTGCCAGCAGCGCCGAGCTAGCGGGGGGGCGGCACGAGCAGTACGTC. The chain combines TRBV7-6 with TRBJ2-7, with TRBD2 matching 12 bases. The length of the CDR3 is 16 residues. Germline V gene sequence: CDR1 SGHVS, CDR2 FNYEAQ. V lost 5 bases, J lost 5 bases, and 10 bases stayed unmatched.

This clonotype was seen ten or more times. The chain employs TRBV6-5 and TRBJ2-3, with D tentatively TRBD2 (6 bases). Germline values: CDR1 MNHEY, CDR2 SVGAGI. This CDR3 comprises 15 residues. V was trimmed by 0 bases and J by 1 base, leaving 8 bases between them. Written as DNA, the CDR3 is TGTGCCAGCAGTTACTCGTGGGGGGGCACAGATACGCAGTATTTT. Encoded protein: CASSYSWGGTDTQYF.

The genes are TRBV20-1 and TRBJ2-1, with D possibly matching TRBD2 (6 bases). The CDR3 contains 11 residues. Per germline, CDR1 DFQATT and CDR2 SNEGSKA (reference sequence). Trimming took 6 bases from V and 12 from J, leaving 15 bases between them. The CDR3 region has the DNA TGCAGTGCCCACGTCGGGGGTCGGCAGTTCTTC. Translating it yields CSAHVGGRQFF.

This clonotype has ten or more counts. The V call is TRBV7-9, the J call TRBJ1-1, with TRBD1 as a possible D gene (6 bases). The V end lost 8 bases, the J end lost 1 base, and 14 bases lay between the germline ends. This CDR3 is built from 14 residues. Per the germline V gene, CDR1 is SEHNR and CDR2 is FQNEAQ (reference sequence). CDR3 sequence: CASERPGQNTEAFF. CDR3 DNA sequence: TGTGCCAGCGAGAGACCGGGACAGAACACTGAAGCTTTCTTT. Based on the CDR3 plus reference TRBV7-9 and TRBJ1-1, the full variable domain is DTGVSQNPRHKITKRGQNVTFRCDPISEHNRLYWYRQTLGQGPEFLTYFQNEAQLEKSRLLSDRFSAERPKGSFSTLEIQRTEQGDSAMYLCASERPGQNTEAFFGQGTRLTVV.

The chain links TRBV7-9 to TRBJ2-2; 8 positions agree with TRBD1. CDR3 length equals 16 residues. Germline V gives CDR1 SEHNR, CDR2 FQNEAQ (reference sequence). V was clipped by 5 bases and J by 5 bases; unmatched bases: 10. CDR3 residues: CASSNFGRGPTGELFF. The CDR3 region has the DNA TGTGCCAGCAGCAACTTCGGCAGGGGGCCAACCGGGGAGCTGTTTTTT.

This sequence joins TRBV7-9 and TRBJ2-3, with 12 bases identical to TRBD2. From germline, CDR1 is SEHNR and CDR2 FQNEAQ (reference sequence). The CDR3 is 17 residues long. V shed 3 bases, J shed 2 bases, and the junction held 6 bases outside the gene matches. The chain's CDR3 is CASSLARLAGATDTQYF. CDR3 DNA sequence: TGTGCCAGCAGCTTGGCCCGACTAGCGGGGGCCACAGATACGCAGTATTTT.

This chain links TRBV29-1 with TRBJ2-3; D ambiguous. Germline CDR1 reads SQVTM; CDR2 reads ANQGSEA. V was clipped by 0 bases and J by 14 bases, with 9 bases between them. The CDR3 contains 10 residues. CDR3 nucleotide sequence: TGCAGCGTTGAAGAAAGGGCGGTGTATTTT. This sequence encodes CSVEERAVYF.

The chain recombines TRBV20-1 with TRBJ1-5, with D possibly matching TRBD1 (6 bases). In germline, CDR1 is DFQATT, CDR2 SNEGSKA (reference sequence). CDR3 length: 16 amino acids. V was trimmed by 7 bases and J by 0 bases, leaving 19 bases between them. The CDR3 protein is CSVQPGTSYSNQPQHF. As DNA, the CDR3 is TGCAGTGTTCAACCAGGGACATCTTATAGCAATCAGCCCCAGCATTTT.

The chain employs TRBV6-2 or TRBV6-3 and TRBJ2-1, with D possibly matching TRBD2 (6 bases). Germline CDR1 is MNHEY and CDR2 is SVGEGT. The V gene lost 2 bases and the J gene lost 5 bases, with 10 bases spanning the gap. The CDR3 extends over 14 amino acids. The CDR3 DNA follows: TGTGCCAGCAGTTACATGGACTACCACAATGAGCAGTTCTTC. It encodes CASSYMDYHNEQFF.

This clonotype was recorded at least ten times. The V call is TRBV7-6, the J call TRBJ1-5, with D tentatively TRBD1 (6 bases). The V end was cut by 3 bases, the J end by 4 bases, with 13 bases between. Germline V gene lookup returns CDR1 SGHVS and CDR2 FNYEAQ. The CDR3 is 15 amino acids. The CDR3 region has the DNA TGTGCCAGCAGCTTGTTGGGGACAAGGAATCAGCCCCAGCATTTT. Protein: CASSLLGTRNQPQHF.

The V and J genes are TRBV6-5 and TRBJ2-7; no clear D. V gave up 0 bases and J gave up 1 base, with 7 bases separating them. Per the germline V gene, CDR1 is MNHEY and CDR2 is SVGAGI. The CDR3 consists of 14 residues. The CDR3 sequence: CASSYSAGSYEQYV. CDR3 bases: TGTGCCAGCAGTTACTCGGCAGGTTCCTACGAGCAGTACGTC.

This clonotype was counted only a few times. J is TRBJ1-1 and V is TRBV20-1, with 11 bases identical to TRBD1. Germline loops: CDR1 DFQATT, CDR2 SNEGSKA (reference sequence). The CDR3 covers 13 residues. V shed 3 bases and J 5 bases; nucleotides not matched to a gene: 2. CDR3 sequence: CSARDRGLTEAFF. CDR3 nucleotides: TGCAGTGCTAGGGACAGGGGGCTTACTGAAGCTTTCTTT.

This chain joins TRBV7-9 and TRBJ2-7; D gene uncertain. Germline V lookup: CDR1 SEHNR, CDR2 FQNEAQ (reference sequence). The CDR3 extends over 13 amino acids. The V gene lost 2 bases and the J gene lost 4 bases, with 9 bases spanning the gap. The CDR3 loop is CASSLTDVYEQYF. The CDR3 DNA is TGTGCCAGCAGCTTAACGGACGTTTACGAGCAGTACTTC. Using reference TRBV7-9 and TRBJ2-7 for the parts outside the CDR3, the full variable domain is DTGVSQNPRHKITKRGQNVTFRCDPISEHNRLYWYRQTLGQGPEFLTYFQNEAQLEKSRLLSDRFSAERPKGSFSTLEIQRTEQGDSAMYLCASSLTDVYEQYFGPGTRLTVT.

CDR3 amino acids: CASSLIRILGNTGELFF. The CDR3 nucleotides are TGCGCCAGCAGCTTGATCAGGATCCTTGGGAACACCGGGGAGCTGTTTTTT. The chain is built from TRBV5-1 and TRBJ2-2; D remains unclear. Germline CDR1 and CDR2: SGHRS and YFSETQ. Trimming removed 1 base at V and 1 base at J, with 14 bases between. CDR3 length: 17 amino acids. Together with reference TRBV5-1 and TRBJ2-2, the CDR3 gives the full variable domain: KAGVTQTPRYLIKTRGQQVTLSCSPISGHRSVSWYQQTPGQGLQFLFEYFSETQRNKGNFPGRFSGRQFSNSRSEMNVSTLELGDSALYLCASSLIRILGNTGELFFGEGSRLTVL.

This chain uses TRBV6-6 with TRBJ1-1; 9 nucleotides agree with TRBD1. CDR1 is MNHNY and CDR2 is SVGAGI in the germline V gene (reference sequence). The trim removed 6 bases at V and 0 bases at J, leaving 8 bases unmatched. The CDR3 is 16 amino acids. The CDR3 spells CASRYDRGYMNTEAFF. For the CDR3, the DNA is TGTGCCAGCAGGTATGACAGGGGGTACATGAACACTGAAGCTTTCTTT.

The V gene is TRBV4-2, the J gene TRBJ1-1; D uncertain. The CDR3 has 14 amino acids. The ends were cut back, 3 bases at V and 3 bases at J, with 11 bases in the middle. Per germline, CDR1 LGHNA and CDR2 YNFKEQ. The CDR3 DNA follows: TGTGCCAGCAGCCAGACGGCGTGGGACACTGAAGCTTTCTTT. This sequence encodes CASSQTAWDTEAFF.

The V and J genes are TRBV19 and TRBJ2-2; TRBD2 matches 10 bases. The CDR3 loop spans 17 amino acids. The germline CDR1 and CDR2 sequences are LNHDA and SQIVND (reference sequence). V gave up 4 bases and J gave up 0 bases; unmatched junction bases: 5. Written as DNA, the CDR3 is TGTGCCAGTAGTAACCTACTAGCGGGGCCGAACACCGGGGAGCTGTTTTTT. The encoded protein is CASSNLLAGPNTGELFF.